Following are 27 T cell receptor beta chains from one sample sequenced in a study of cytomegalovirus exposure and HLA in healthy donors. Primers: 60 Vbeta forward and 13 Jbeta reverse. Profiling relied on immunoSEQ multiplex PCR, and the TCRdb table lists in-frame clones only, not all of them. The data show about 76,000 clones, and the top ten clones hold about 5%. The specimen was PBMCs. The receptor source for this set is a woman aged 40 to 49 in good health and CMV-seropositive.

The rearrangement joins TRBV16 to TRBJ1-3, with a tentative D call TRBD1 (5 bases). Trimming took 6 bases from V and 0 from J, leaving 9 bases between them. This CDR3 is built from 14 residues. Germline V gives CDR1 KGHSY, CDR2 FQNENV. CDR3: CASSPGISGNTIYF. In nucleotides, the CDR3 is TGTGCCAGCAGTCCAGGGATCTCTGGAAACACCATATATTTT.

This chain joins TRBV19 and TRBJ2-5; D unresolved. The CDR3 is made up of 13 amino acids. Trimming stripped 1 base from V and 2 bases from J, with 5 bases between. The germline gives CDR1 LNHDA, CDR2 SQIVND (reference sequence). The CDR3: CASSIGAQETQYF. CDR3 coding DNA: TGTGCCAGTAGTATAGGGGCTCAAGAGACCCAGTACTTC.

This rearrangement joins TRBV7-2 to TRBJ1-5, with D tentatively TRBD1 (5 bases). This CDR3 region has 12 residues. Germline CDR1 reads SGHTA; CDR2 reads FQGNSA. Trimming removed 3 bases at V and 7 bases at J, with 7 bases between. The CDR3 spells CASSLPGQPQHF. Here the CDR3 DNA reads TGTGCCAGCAGCTTGCCAGGGCAGCCCCAGCATTTT.

CDR3 region: CASSVMDLPYEQYF. The CDR3 DNA reads as TGTGCCAGCAGCGTAATGGACTTACCCTACGAGCAGTACTTC. The chain employs TRBV9 and TRBJ2-7, with D perhaps matching TRBD2 (5 bases). The CDR3 loop spans 14 amino acids. Germline CDR1 is SGDLS and CDR2 is YYNGEE. V was cut by 1 base and J by 2 bases, with 10 bases left in between.

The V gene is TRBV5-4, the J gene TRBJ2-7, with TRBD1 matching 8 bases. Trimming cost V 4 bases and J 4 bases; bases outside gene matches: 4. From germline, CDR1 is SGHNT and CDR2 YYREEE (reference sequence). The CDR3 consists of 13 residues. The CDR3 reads CASSIRGQYEQYF. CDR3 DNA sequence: TGTGCCAGCAGCATCAGGGGGCAGTACGAGCAGTACTTC.

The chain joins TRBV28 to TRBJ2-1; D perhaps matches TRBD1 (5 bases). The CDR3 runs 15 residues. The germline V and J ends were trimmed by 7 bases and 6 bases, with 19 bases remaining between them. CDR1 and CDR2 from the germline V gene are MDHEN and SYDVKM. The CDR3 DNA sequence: TGTGCCAGCACGCCAGATTGGGGCAGGGCCAATGAGCAGTTCTTC. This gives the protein CASTPDWGRANEQFF. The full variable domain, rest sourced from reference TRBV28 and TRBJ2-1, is DVKVTQSSRYLVKRTGEKVFLECVQDMDHENMFWYRQDPGLGLRLIYFSYDVKMKEKGDIPEGYSVSREKKERFSLILESASTNQTSMYLCASTPDWGRANEQFFGPGTRLTVL.

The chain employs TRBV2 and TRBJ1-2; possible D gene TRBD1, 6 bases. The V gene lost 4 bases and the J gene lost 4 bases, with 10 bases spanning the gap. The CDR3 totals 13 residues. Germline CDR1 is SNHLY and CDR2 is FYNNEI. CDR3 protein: CASSGTGSYGYTF. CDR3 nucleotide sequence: TGTGCCAGCAGTGGTACAGGGAGCTATGGCTACACCTTC.

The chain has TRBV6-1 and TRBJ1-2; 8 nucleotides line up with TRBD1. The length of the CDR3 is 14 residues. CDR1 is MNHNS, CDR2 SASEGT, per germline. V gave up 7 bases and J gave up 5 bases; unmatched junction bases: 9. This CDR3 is CASNYRTGRYGYTF. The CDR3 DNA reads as TGTGCCAGCAATTACAGGACAGGGCGGTATGGCTACACCTTC.

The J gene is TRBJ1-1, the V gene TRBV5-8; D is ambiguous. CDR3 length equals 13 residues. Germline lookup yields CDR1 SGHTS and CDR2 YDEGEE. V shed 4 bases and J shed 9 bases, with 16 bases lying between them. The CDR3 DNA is TGTGCCAGCAGCCATGGAGCCGCTGTCCAAGCTTTCTTT. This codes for CASSHGAAVQAFF.

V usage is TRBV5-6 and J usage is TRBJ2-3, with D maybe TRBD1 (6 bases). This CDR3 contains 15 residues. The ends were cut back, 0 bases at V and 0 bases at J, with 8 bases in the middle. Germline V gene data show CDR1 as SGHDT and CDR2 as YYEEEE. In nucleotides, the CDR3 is TGTGCCAGCAGCTTGGGACAGGTCAGCACAGATACGCAGTATTTT. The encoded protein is CASSLGQVSTDTQYF. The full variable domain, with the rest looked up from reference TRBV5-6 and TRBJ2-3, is DAGVTQSPTHLIKTRGQQVTLRCSPKSGHDTVSWYQQALGQGPQFIFQYYEEEERQRGNFPDRFSGHQFPNYSSELNVNALLLGDSALYLCASSLGQVSTDTQYFGPGTRLTVL.

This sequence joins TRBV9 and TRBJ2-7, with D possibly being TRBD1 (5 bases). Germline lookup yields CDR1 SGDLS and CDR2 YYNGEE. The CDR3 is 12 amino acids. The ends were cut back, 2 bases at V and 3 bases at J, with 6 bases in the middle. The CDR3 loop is CASSVDSYEQYF. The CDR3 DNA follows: TGTGCCAGCAGCGTCGACAGCTACGAGCAGTACTTC.

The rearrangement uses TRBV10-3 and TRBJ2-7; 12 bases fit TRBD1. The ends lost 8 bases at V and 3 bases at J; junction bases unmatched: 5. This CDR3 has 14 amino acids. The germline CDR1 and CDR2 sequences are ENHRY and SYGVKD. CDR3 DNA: TGTGCCATCGGGACAGGGGGCTCGTACTACGAGCAGTACTTC. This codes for CAIGTGGSYYEQYF.

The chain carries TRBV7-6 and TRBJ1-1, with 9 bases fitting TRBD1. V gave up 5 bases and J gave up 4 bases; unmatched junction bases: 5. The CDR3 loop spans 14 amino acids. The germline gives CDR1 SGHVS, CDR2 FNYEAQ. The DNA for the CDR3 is TGTGCCAGCAGCAGGACAGGGGTAGTCACTGAAGCTTTCTTT. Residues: CASSRTGVVTEAFF.

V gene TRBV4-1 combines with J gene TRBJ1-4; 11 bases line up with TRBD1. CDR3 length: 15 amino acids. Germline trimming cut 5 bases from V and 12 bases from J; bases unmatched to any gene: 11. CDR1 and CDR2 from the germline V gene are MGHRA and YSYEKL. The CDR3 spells CASSVRTGGFIQLFF. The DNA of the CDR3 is TGCGCCAGCAGCGTCCGGACAGGGGGCTTTATACAACTGTTTTTT.

The CDR3 reads CASSVTGGTGNTIYF. The DNA for the CDR3 is TGTGCCAGCAGCGTAACAGGGGGGACTGGAAACACCATATATTTT. The genes are TRBV9 and TRBJ1-3; TRBD1 matches at 8 bases. This CDR3 region has 15 residues. The V gene end was trimmed by 1 base and the J gene end by 2 bases; junction bases not matched to a gene: 2. Germline CDR1 and CDR2: SGDLS and YYNGEE.

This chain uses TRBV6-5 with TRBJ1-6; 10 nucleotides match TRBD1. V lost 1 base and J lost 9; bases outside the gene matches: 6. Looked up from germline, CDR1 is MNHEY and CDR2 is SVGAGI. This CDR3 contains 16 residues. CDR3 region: CASSYWGTGEGSPLHF. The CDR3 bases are TGTGCCAGCAGTTACTGGGGGACAGGGGAGGGTTCACCCCTCCACTTT.

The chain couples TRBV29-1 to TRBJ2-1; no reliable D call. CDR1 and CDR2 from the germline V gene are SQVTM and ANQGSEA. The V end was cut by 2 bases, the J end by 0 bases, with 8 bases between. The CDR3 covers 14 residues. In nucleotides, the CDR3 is TGCAGCGTTGAACCCACGAGCTCCTACAATGAGCAGTTCTTC. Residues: CSVEPTSSYNEQFF.

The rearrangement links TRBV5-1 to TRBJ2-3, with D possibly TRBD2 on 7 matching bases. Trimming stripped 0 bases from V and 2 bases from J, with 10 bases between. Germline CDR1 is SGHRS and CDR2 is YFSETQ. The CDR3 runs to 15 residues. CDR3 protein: CASSLEGGATDTQYF. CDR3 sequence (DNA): TGCGCCAGCAGCTTGGAAGGGGGGGCCACAGATACGCAGTATTTT.

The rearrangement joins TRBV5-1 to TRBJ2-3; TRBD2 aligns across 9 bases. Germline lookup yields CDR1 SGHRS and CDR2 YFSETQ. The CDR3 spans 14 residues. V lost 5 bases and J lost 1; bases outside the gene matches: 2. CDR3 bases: TGCGCCAGCAGTCTAGCGGGGCGCACAGATACGCAGTATTTT. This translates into CASSLAGRTDTQYF.

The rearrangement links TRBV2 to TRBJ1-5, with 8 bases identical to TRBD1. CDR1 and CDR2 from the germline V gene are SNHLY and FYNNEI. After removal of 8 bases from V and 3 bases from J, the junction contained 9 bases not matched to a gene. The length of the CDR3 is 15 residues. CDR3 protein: CASGPGQVYNQPQHF. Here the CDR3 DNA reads TGTGCCAGCGGGCCGGGACAGGTGTACAATCAGCCCCAGCATTTT.

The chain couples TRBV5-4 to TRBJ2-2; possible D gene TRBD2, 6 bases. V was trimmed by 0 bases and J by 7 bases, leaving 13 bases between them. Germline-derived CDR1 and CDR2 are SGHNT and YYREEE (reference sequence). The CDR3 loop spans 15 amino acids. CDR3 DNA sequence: TGTGCCAGCAGCTTGGCGGGGGAGGTCGACGGGGAGCTGTTTTTT. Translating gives CASSLAGEVDGELFF.

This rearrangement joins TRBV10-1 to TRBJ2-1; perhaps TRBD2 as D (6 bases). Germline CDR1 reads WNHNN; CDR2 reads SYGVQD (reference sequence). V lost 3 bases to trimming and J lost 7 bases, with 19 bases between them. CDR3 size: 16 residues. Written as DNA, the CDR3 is TGCGCCAGCAGTGATATGCGAGCAGGTGGGGGGAATGAGCAGTTCTTC. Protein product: CASSDMRAGGGNEQFF.

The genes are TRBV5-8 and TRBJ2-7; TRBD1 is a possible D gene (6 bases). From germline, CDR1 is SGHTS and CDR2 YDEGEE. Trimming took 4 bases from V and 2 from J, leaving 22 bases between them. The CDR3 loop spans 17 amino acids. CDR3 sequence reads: CASSRVWDTSGAYEQYF. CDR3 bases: TGTGCCAGCAGCCGAGTCTGGGATACTTCAGGGGCCTACGAGCAGTACTTC.

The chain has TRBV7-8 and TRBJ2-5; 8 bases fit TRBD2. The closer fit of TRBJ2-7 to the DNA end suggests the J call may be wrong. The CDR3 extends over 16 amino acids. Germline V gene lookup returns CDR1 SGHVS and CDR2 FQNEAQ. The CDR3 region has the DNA TGTGCCAGCAGCTTAGTTGGGTCGGGAGGGAACTACGAGCAGTACTTC. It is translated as CASSLVGSGGNYEQYF.

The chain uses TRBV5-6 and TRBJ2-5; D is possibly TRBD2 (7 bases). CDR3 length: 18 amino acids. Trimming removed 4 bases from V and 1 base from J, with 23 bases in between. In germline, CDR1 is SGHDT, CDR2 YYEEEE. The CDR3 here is CASSTAWGGRLAQETQYF. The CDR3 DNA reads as TGTGCCAGCAGCACCGCTTGGGGGGGGCGCCTGGCCCAAGAGACCCAGTACTTC.

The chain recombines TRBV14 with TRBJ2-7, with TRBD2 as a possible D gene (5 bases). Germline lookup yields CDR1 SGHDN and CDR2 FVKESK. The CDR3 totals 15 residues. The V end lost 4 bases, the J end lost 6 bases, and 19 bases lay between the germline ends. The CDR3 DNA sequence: TGTGCCAGCAGCCCCTGGACTCAAGCCCAGGTCGAGCAGTACTTC. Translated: CASSPWTQAQVEQYF.

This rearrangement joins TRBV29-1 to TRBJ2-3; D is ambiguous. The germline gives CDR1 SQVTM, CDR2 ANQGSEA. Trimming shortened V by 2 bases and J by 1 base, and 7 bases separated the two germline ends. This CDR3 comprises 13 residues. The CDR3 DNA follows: TGCAGCGTTGAAACAGTAGGCACAGATACGCAGTATTTT. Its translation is CSVETVGTDTQYF.